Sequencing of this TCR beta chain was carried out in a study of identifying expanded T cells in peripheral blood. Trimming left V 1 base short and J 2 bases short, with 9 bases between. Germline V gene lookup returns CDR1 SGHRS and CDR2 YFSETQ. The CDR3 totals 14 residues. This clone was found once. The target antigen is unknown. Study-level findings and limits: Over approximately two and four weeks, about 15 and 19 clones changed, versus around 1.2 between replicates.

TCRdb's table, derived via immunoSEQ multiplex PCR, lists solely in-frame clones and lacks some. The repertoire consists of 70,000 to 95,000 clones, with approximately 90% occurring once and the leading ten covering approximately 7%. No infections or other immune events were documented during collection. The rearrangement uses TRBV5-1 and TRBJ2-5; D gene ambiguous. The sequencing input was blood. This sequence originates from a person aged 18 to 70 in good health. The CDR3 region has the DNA TGCGCCAGCAGCTTGTGGACCACTCAAGAGACCCAGTACTTC. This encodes CASSLWTTQETQYF. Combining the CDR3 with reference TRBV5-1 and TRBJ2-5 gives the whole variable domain KAGVTQTPRYLIKTRGQQVTLSCSPISGHRSVSWYQQTPGQGLQFLFEYFSETQRNKGNFPGRFSGRQFSNSRSEMNVSTLELGDSALYLCASSLWTTQETQYFGPGTRLLVL.